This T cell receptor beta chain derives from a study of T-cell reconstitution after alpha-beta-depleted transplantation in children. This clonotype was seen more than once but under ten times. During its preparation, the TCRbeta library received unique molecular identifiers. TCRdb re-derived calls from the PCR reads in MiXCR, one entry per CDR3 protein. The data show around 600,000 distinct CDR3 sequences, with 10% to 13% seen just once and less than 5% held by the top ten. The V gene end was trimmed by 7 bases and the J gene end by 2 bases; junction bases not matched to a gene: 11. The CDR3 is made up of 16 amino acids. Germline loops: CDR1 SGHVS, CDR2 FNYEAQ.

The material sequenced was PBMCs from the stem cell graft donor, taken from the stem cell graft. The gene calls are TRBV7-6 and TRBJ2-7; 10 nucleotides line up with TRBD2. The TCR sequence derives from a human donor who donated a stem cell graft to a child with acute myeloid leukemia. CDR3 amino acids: CASMDLAGGPTYEQYF. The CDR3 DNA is TGTGCCAGCATGGATTTAGCGGGAGGCCCTACCTACGAGCAGTACTTC.